These 9 T cell receptor beta chains were all obtained from the same sample, sequenced in a study of blood T cells in healthy people across ages. A J-beta primer mix and a sample-barcoded 5' primer were used in a second PCR of roughly 6 to 11 cycles. Via MiXCR, TCRdb re-called the 5' RACE reads, giving one row per CDR3 protein. The top ten hold roughly 20% of the sample, which has about 780,000 distinct CDR3 sequences, about 42% seen once. The specimen sequenced was blood. These receptors all stem from a man aged 80 or over in good health.

Details on this clonotype: A read error may produce the germline difference seen at one junction end. V and J are TRBV20-1 and TRBJ1-2; 8 bases are a match to TRBD1. The CDR3 is made up of 14 amino acids. The V gene's germline CDR1 is DFQATT and CDR2 SNEGSKA (reference sequence). The CDR3: CSATTDRDFDGYTF. The CDR3 region has the DNA TGCAGCGCTACCACGGACAGGGACTTCGATGGCTACACCTTC.

With respect to this clonotype: Relative to the germline gene, one junction end is altered; a read error may explain this. The chain couples TRBV12-3 or TRBV12-4 to TRBJ1-6; no clear D. CDR3 length: 14 residues. CDR3 in amino acids: CASSFQVSDSSLHF. The CDR3, as DNA: TGTGCCAGCAGTTTCCAGGTTTCGGATTCATCCCTCCACTTT.

This clonotype turned up a few times. The chain is built from TRBV12-3 or TRBV12-4 and TRBJ1-5, with D maybe TRBD1 (5 bases). Trimming cost V 2 bases and J 2 bases, with 10 bases left between them. CDR3 length: 15 amino acids. The CDR3 sequence: CASSLPGRRNQPQHF. Written as DNA, the CDR3 is TGTGCCAGCAGTTTACCGGGACGGCGCAATCAGCCCCAGCATTTT.

The chain combines TRBV7-9 with TRBJ2-7; the match to TRBD1 covers 10 bases. The CDR3 length is 13 residues. J was trimmed by 5 bases and V by 5 bases; bases with no gene match: 3. CDR1 and CDR2 from the germline V gene are SEHNR and FQNEAQ (reference sequence). CDR3 sequence (DNA): TGTGCCAGCAGCGACAGGGGGCAGGACGAGCAGTACTTC. Its protein product is CASSDRGQDEQYF.

The chain links TRBV5-1 to TRBJ2-5; the D gene could be TRBD1 or TRBD2 (5 bases each). The end of the DNA is better explained by TRBJ2-7, so the J call may be wrong. There are 13 residues in the CDR3. The germline V gene has CDR1 SGHRS and CDR2 YFSETQ. CDR3 bases: TGCGCCAGCAGCCACGGGACCGGGGACGAGCAGTACTTC. Its protein product is CASSHGTGDEQYF.

There are a few counts of this clonotype. The chain carries TRBV13 and TRBJ2-3; TRBD1 aligns across 9 bases. The CDR3 totals 15 residues. V shed 4 bases, J shed 2 bases, and the junction held 4 bases outside the gene matches. In germline, CDR1 is PRHDT, CDR2 FYEKMQ (reference sequence). CDR3 sequence (DNA): TGTGCCAGCAGCTGGGGACAGGGACCCACAGATACGCAGTATTTT. It codes for CASSWGQGPTDTQYF.

Notes on this clonotype: A much larger clone lies one base from this, so it may be a read error. J is TRBJ2-1 and V is TRBV20-1; D may be TRBD2 (6 bases). The J call may be in error: the DNA end matches TRBJ2-7 better. CDR1 DFQATT and CDR2 SNEGSKA come from the germline V gene (reference sequence). The CDR3 covers 13 residues. CDR3 bases: TGCAGTGCCTCACATTGGGGGGAAAATGAGCAGTACTTC. Translation gives CSASHWGENEQYF.

This chain connects TRBV7-8 to TRBJ1-6; possibly TRBD1 for D (6 bases). The CDR3 consists of 14 residues. V gave up 4 bases and J gave up 13 bases, with 17 bases separating them. Looked up from germline, CDR1 is SGHVS and CDR2 is FQNEAQ. The CDR3 loop is CASSSGAGEAPLHF. The CDR3 DNA is TGTGCCAGCAGCTCCGGGGCAGGGGAGGCCCCCCTCCACTTT.

J is TRBJ2-3 and V is TRBV12-3 or TRBV12-4, with D maybe TRBD2 (5 bases). CDR3 size: 13 residues. Trimming cost V 3 bases and J 3 bases, with 7 bases left between them. The CDR3 DNA reads as TGTGCCAGCAGTTTTCGGGAAACAGATACGCAGTATTTT. Translated: CASSFRETDTQYF.